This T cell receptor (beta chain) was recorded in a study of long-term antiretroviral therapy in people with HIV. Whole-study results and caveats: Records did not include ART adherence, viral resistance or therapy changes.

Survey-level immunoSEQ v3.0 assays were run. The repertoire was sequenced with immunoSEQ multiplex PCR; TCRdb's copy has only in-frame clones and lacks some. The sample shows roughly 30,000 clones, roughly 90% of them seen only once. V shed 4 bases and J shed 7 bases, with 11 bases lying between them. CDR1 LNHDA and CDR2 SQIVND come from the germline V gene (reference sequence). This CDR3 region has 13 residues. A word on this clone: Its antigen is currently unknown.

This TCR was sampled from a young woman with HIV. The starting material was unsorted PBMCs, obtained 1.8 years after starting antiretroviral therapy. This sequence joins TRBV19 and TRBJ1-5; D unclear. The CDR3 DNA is TGTGCCAGTAGTAGTCAACAGAGACAGCCCCAGCATTTT. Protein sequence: CASSSQQRQPQHF.